The sequence of this TCR beta chain was determined in a study of Graves' ophthalmopathy and Graves' hyperthyroidism. General observations from the study: Ophthalmopathy progression cases were predicted by the model with approximately 70% sensitivity and almost 75% specificity. Discriminating ophthalmopathy from stable hyperthyroidism, a 13-signature model attained a sensitivity of about 85% and a specificity of approximately 81%. Appearing in blood as well were most expanded thyroid clonotypes above 0.001 frequency.

With respect to this clonotype: Its specificity is unknown.

RNA transcripts served as template for amplifying TCR beta CDR3 sequences. First-round RT-PCR with HTBI primers preceded a second-round multiplex PCR. TCRdb used MiXCR to reprocess the multiplex PCR reads, holding one entry per CDR3 protein. The sample holds more than 1,000,000 distinct CDR3 sequences, about two fifths seen once. Sequencing was performed on peripheral blood or thyroid tissue (not recorded which). The source is an adult man with Graves' hyperthyroidism.

The CDR3 DNA sequence: TGCGCCAGCAGCCCGGGACGGCAACCTAACTATGGCTACACCTTC. It codes for CASSPGRQPNYGYTF. The J gene is TRBJ1-2, the V gene TRBV4-3; TRBD1 might be the D (5 bases). There are 15 residues in the CDR3. With 4 bases removed from V and 0 bases from J, the gap between germline ends came to 12 bases. Germline CDR1 reads LGHNA; CDR2 reads YSLEER.